Reported below is one TCR beta chain. The source of the sample is a study of Graves' ophthalmopathy and Graves' hyperthyroidism. RNA transcripts yielded amplified TCR beta CDR3 regions. RT-PCR in the first round used HTBI primers; a second-round multiplex PCR followed. TCRdb analysed the multiplex PCR reads with MiXCR anew, one entry per CDR3 protein. The sample lists about 39,000 distinct CDR3 sequences; around half were seen once. This clonotype was obtained from an adult woman with stable Graves' hyperthyroidism. Sample: peripheral blood.

The CDR3 nucleotides are TGTGCCAGCCAGGGACAGGATTATAATTCACCCCTCCACTTT. It yields the protein CASQGQDYNSPLHF. The chain couples TRBV11-2 to TRBJ1-6, with 8 bases matching TRBD1. CDR3 length equals 14 residues. The V gene end was trimmed by 8 bases and the J gene end by 4 bases; junction bases not matched to a gene: 4. Germline V gene sequence: CDR1 SGHAT, CDR2 FQNNGV.